This TCR beta chain was recovered during a study of cytomegalovirus exposure and HLA in healthy donors. On this clone: Its antigen is currently unknown.

Study-wide results and limits: Later findings reportedly placed an Asian-associated ancestry cluster below the approximately 670-donor mean for N-insertions. Data from an earlier analysis indicated that most TCR beta V segments were productive either about 87% or about 30% of the time.

PCR used 60 Vbeta primers and 13 Jbeta primers. As handled by the study authors: About 80 million unique TCR beta chains, roughly 11 million of them shared, were counted by a later analysis. Sequenced by immunoSEQ multiplex PCR; TCRdb stores in-frame clones only, minus some. V, J and clone size were drawn from that table, and D and trimming were deduced from the DNA. The sample yields tens of thousands of clones, around 70% seen once. This CDR3 comprises 14 residues. Germline V gene sequence: CDR1 SGHRS, CDR2 YFSETQ. V lost 1 base and J lost 1, with 8 bases in between. The specimen sequenced was PBMCs. The chain joins TRBV5-1 to TRBJ1-1, with no clear D. The receptor was isolated from a human donor in good health. In DNA form, the CDR3 reads TGCGCCAGCAGCTTGCAGAACCCGAACACTGAAGCTTTCTTT. Protein: CASSLQNPNTEAFF.